This entry lists 28 T cell receptor beta chains sequenced from one sample in a study of CD8+ T cells in alopecia areata. As the sequencing template, cDNA was produced by extracting RNA and reverse transcribing it. Generated by immunoSEQ multiplex PCR, the TCRdb table keeps only in-frame clones and is missing some. Of about 190,000 clones in the sample, approximately 67% are singletons; the top ten hold roughly 1.3%. Described treatment: oral pan-JAK inhibitor, 5-10 mg twice daily. The sequenced sample was CD4+ T cells sorted from blood, obtained between weeks 49 and 50, from a patient treated with tofacitinib. These TCRs come from a human donor with alopecia areata.

This chain uses TRBV29-1 with TRBJ2-1, with 8 bases identical to TRBD1. Germline values: CDR1 SQVTM, CDR2 ANQGSEA. The V and J ends lost 2 bases and 7 bases, in that order; junction bases with no gene match: 7. The CDR3 is made up of 14 amino acids. CDR3 protein: CSVEWSRGHNEQFF. The CDR3 DNA sequence: TGCAGCGTTGAATGGTCCAGGGGGCATAATGAGCAGTTCTTC.

This clone was seen a single time. The chain uses TRBV29-1 and TRBJ2-1, with 7 bases that match TRBD2. CDR3 size: 14 residues. V lost 6 bases to trimming and J lost 8 bases; unmatched junction nucleotides: 13. Germline assignment: CDR1 SQVTM and CDR2 ANQGSEA. The CDR3 DNA sequence: TGCAGCGTCCACACACTAGCGAGGAGAGATGAGCAGTTCTTC. It codes for CSVHTLARRDEQFF.

The V gene is TRBV13, the J gene TRBJ1-3; no reliable D call. V lost 3 bases and J 0 bases, leaving 6 bases between the germline ends. Germline V gives CDR1 PRHDT, CDR2 FYEKMQ (reference sequence). The CDR3 runs 14 residues. This CDR3 reads CASSFGTSGNTIYF. The CDR3 DNA follows: TGTGCCAGCAGCTTCGGTACCTCTGGAAACACCATATATTTT.

V gene TRBV18 combines with J gene TRBJ1-1; unclear D gene. From germline, CDR1 is KGHSH and CDR2 LQKENI. The CDR3 is 13 amino acids. V gave up 3 bases and J gave up 5 bases, with 10 bases separating them. The CDR3 is CASSPAVLTEAFF. The CDR3 bases are TGTGCCAGCTCACCCGCAGTCTTAACTGAAGCTTTCTTT. Full variable domain (rest looked up from reference TRBV18 and TRBJ1-1): NAGVMQNPRHLVRRRGQEARLRCSPMKGHSHVYWYRQLPEEGLKFMVYLQKENIIDESGMPKERFSAEFPKEGPSILRIQQVVRGDSAAYFCASSPAVLTEAFFGQGTRLTVV.

The rearrangement joins TRBV9 to TRBJ2-1; D is perhaps TRBD1 (6 bases). V shed 1 base and J shed 8 bases, with 7 bases lying between them. CDR3 size: 12 residues. The germline V gene has CDR1 SGDLS and CDR2 YYNGEE. The CDR3 sequence: CASSVYRDEQFF. CDR3 DNA: TGTGCCAGCAGCGTATACAGGGATGAGCAGTTCTTC.

The chain is built from TRBV20-1 and TRBJ1-4; D call uncertain. V was shortened by 4 bases and J by 3 bases, with 3 bases between the two germline ends. CDR1 is DFQATT, CDR2 SNEGSKA, per germline (reference sequence). The CDR3 runs to 11 residues. DNA of the CDR3: TGCAGTGCTACTCCTAATGAAAAACTGTTTTTT. The encoded protein is CSATPNEKLFF.

This clone was seen more than once but under ten times. The chain carries TRBV7-9 and TRBJ2-6; no reliable D call. CDR1 is SEHNR, CDR2 FQNEAQ, per germline (reference sequence). The CDR3 extends over 13 amino acids. The ends were cut back, 4 bases at V and 0 bases at J, with 1 base in the middle. DNA for the CDR3: TGTGCCAGCAGCTCCTCTGGGGCCAACGTCCTGACTTTC. This translates into CASSSSGANVLTF.

The J gene is TRBJ2-4, the V gene TRBV5-6, with TRBD1 as a possible D gene (5 bases). Germline values: CDR1 SGHDT, CDR2 YYEEEE. Trimming took 1 base from V and 0 from J, leaving 8 bases between them. This CDR3 comprises 15 residues. The CDR3 DNA follows: TGTGCCAGCAGCTTGAGGGGTGTAGCCAAAAACATTCAGTACTTC. Residues: CASSLRGVAKNIQYF. The whole variable domain, filled in from reference TRBV5-6 and TRBJ2-4, reads DAGVTQSPTHLIKTRGQQVTLRCSPKSGHDTVSWYQQALGQGPQFIFQYYEEEERQRGNFPDRFSGHQFPNYSSELNVNALLLGDSALYLCASSLRGVAKNIQYFGAGTRLSVL.

V and J are TRBV5-1 and TRBJ2-7, with 8 bases that match TRBD1. The CDR3 contains 14 residues. Germline CDR1 reads SGHRS; CDR2 reads YFSETQ. With V trimmed by 4 bases and J by 3 bases, 6 bases remained unmatched. The CDR3 here is CASSPGQGYYEQYF. CDR3 in DNA: TGCGCCAGCAGCCCAGGACAGGGCTACTACGAGCAGTACTTC.

The chain links TRBV9 to TRBJ2-1; D is unresolved. Germline V gene lookup returns CDR1 SGDLS and CDR2 YYNGEE. The CDR3 length is 12 residues. Trimming took off 3 bases at V and 5 bases at J, with 6 bases between the two ends. CDR3 sequence: CASSAQNNEQFF. The CDR3 DNA follows: TGTGCCAGCAGCGCCCAAAACAATGAGCAGTTCTTC.

The CDR3 sequence is CAWRMTTIDTQYF. For the CDR3, the DNA is TGTGCCTGGAGGATGACTACCATAGATACGCAGTATTTT. The chain employs TRBV30 and TRBJ2-3; tentative D call: TRBD2 (5 bases). Germline V lookup: CDR1 GTSNPN, CDR2 SVGIG (reference sequence). The CDR3 is 13 residues long. Trimming left V 3 bases short and J 5 bases short, with 12 bases between.

The chain couples TRBV11-2 to TRBJ2-3; D is perhaps TRBD1 (8 bases). V was clipped by 8 bases and J by 4 bases, with 16 bases between them. The CDR3 length is 14 residues. Germline V gene lookup returns CDR1 SGHAT and CDR2 FQNNGV. This CDR3 is CASSRTGRADTQYF. The CDR3 bases are TGTGCCAGCTCCCGGACAGGGAGGGCAGATACGCAGTATTTT. Full variable domain (missing parts from reference TRBV11-2 and TRBJ2-3): EAGVAQSPRYKIIEKRQSVAFWCNPISGHATLYWYQQILGQGPKLLIQFQNNGVVDDSQLPKDRFSAERLKGVDSTLKIQPAKLEDSAVYLCASSRTGRADTQYFGPGTRLTVL.

V gene TRBV15 combines with J gene TRBJ1-4, with D hard to call. From germline, CDR1 is LNHNV and CDR2 YYDKDF (reference sequence). V lost 1 base and J lost 5, with 11 bases in between. This CDR3 is 15 amino acids long. Here the CDR3 DNA reads TGTGCCACCAGCAGAGTGGGTAGCGGCAATGAAAAACTGTTTTTT. Protein: CATSRVGSGNEKLFF.

The chain joins TRBV21-1 to TRBJ1-2; the table's D call of TRBD1 was not tested on the DNA. TRBV21-1 is deemed a pseudogene. This CDR3 comprises 14 residues. The CDR3 DNA sequence: TGTGCCAGCAGCAAAGTAAGAGGGGGATTTGGCTACACCTTC. Its protein is CASSKVRGGFGYTF.

This sequence joins TRBV4-3 and TRBJ1-2, with unresolved D. CDR1 is LGHNA and CDR2 is YSLEER in the germline V gene. Deletions cut 0 bases from V and 7 bases from J, with 18 bases between. This CDR3 has 16 amino acids. The CDR3 sequence is CASSQEGRTPAGGYTF. Written as DNA, the CDR3 is TGCGCCAGCAGCCAAGAAGGGCGTACTCCTGCTGGTGGCTACACCTTC.

The chain carries TRBV12-5 and TRBJ2-4; 7 nucleotides align to TRBD1. The germline V gene has CDR1 LGHNT and CDR2 FRNRAP. This CDR3 contains 14 residues. The V segment lost 5 bases and the J segment 5 bases; nucleotides outside the gene matches: 6. The CDR3 DNA is TGTGCTAGTGGTGGTTCGGGACAGCAAAACATTCAGTACTTC. This encodes CASGGSGQQNIQYF.

This chain uses TRBV30 with TRBJ1-1, with a weak D call TRBD1 (6 bases). V dropped 4 bases and J dropped 0 bases, with 9 bases sitting between them. The CDR3 runs 13 residues. The V gene's germline CDR1 is GTSNPN and CDR2 SVGIG (reference sequence). The CDR3 loop is CAWNTGMNTEAFF. The DNA of the CDR3 is TGTGCCTGGAATACAGGGATGAACACTGAAGCTTTCTTT.

This chain joins TRBV2 and TRBJ1-5; D gene unclear. Germline-derived CDR1 and CDR2 are SNHLY and FYNNEI. The CDR3 is made up of 11 amino acids. Trimming took 0 bases from V and 11 from J, leaving 5 bases between them. The chain's CDR3 is CASSEAVAQHF. CDR3 DNA: TGTGCCAGCAGTGAAGCGGTGGCCCAGCATTTT. The whole variable domain, remainder taken from reference TRBV2 and TRBJ1-5, is EPEVTQTPSHQVTQMGQEVILRCVPISNHLYFYWYRQILGQKVEFLVSFYNNEISEKSEIFDDQFSVERPDGSNFTLKIRSTKLEDSAMYFCASSEAVAQHFGDGTRLSIL.

The V call is TRBV13, the J call TRBJ2-1, with 7 bases identical to TRBD2. The V gene's germline CDR1 is PRHDT and CDR2 FYEKMQ (reference sequence). The CDR3 covers 13 residues. Trimming at V came to 3 bases and at J to 15 bases, leaving 11 bases not matched to a gene. This CDR3 reads CASSLKREGDPFF. CDR3 bases: TGTGCCAGCAGCTTGAAGCGGGAAGGGGATCCGTTCTTC. Full variable domain (outside the CDR3, taken from reference TRBV13 and TRBJ2-1): AAGVIQSPRHLIKEKRETATLKCYPIPRHDTVYWYQQGPGQDPQFLISFYEKMQSDKGSIPDRFSAQQFSDYHSELNMSSLELGDSALYFCASSLKREGDPFFGPGTRLTVL.

This chain uses TRBV6-1 with TRBJ1-5; D perhaps matches TRBD1 (5 bases). Trimming removed 4 bases at V and 5 bases at J, with 12 bases between. The length of the CDR3 is 14 residues. Germline CDR1 MNHNS, CDR2 SASEGT. The CDR3 nucleotides read TGTGCCAGCAGTGCCCAGGGCAGGTATCAGCCCCAGCATTTT. It translates to CASSAQGRYQPQHF.

The chain is built from TRBV29-1 and TRBJ1-1; D uncertain. The CDR3 is 11 amino acids. The V gene's germline CDR1 is SQVTM and CDR2 ANQGSEA. The V end lost 0 bases, the J end lost 12 bases, and 11 bases lay between the germline ends. The CDR3 here is CSVEEGSSPFF. The CDR3 DNA is TGCAGCGTTGAAGAGGGGTCCTCGCCTTTCTTT.

This clone has a single count. J is TRBJ1-5 and V is TRBV7-2, with D hard to call. Deletions cut 1 base from V and 4 bases from J, with 5 bases between. This CDR3 has 13 residues. CDR1 SGHTA and CDR2 FQGNSA come from the germline V gene. The CDR3: CASSLESNQPQHF. CDR3 nucleotides: TGTGCCAGCAGCTTAGAGAGTAATCAGCCCCAGCATTTT.

The chain uses TRBV25-1 and TRBJ2-6, with TRBD2 as a possible D gene (5 bases). Germline V lookup: CDR1 MGHDK, CDR2 SYGVNS. Trimming removed 3 bases at V and 3 bases at J, with 9 bases between. The CDR3 consists of 15 residues. The CDR3 loop is CASSETGIGANVLTF. The CDR3, as DNA: TGTGCCAGCAGTGAGACGGGAATTGGGGCCAACGTCCTGACTTTC.

J is TRBJ1-2 and V is TRBV6-6, with 8 positions matching TRBD1. The CDR3 runs to 14 residues. The V segment lost 2 bases and the J segment 8 bases; nucleotides outside the gene matches: 7. Germline-derived CDR1 and CDR2 are MNHNY and SVGAGI (reference sequence). The CDR3 DNA reads TGTGCCAGCAGTTACGGGACAGGATCATTCGGCTACACCTTC. Translated: CASSYGTGSFGYTF.

This clone was counted only a few times. The gene calls are TRBV2 and TRBJ2-3, with D perhaps matching TRBD1 (6 bases). Germline CDR1 is SNHLY and CDR2 is FYNNEI. The CDR3 runs to 15 residues. V was shortened by 6 bases and J by 2 bases, with 15 bases between the two germline ends. CDR3 bases: TGTGCCAGCAGGGGGGCAGGCCTGGACACAGATACGCAGTATTTT. Translated: CASRGAGLDTDTQYF.

The DNA for the CDR3 is TGTGCCAGCAGTGAATCTTTCCTAGGACGGGGAAATTCACCCCTCCACTTT. Protein product: CASSESFLGRGNSPLHF. The J gene is TRBJ1-6, the V gene TRBV25-1; no clear D. V lost 1 base and J 7 bases, leaving 17 bases between the germline ends. CDR1 MGHDK and CDR2 SYGVNS come from the germline V gene. There are 17 residues in the CDR3.

V and J are TRBV6-6 and TRBJ2-7; no clear D gene. V shed 3 bases and J shed 13 bases, with 13 bases lying between them. CDR3 length: 11 amino acids. Per germline, CDR1 MNHNY and CDR2 SVGAGI (reference sequence). CDR3 coding DNA: TGTGCCAGCAGTTATAAGGGCCTTATATACTTC. It encodes CASSYKGLIYF.

The chain carries TRBV11-3 and TRBJ2-7; TRBD2 matches 9 bases. This CDR3 comprises 19 residues. The junction had 17 bases not matched to a gene; V was cut back by 5 bases and J by 0 bases. CDR1 SGHNT and CDR2 YENEEA come from the germline V gene. The CDR3 DNA reads TGTGCCAGCAGCGAAAACGGACTAGCGCGTAACCACGTCTCCTACGAGCAGTACTTC. Protein: CASSENGLARNHVSYEQYF.